This TCR beta chain emerged from a study of shared clonotypes between healthy human individuals. Sequenced by immunoSEQ multiplex PCR; TCRdb stores in-frame clones only, minus some. The sample has nearly 750,000 clones, approximately 72% seen once. General observations from the study: What rarefaction showed was incomplete sorted-subset sequencing despite large depth.

This clone was counted only a few times. The antigen is unknown. The CDR3 contains 20 residues. Germline CDR1 and CDR2: SGHVS and FQNEAQ. With V trimmed by 5 bases and J by 4 bases, 16 bases remained unmatched. The chain combines TRBV7-8 with TRBJ2-4, with 14 bases identical to TRBD2. The clonotype originates from a woman aged 25 to 39 in good health. The sample consisted of memory CD4+ T cells sorted from blood. Subset specified: CD45RA-negative fraction. In nucleotides, the CDR3 is TGTGCCAGCAGCCCACCAGGGACTAGCGGGAGAGGGTGGGCTAAAAACATTCAGTACTTC. It encodes CASSPPGTSGRGWAKNIQYF.